These T cell receptor beta chains were read from a single sample in a study of blood T cell repertoires in COVID-19. Sequencing was performed with immunoSEQ multiplex PCR; in TCRdb, only in-frame clones are kept and a portion is missing. In the table there are about 200,000 clones, about four fifths of which are singletons. Sequencing input: peripheral blood. These receptors originate from an elderly woman with acute or convalescent COVID-19. Each CDR3 is given with its conserved first and last residue. D genes are given only for firm matches. Clone size is given for some rows only: seen once, a few or many times, or a class if the clone is expanded.

D: -; J: TRBJ1-3; size: -; V: TRBV3-1/TRBV3-2; DNA: TGTGCCAGCAGCCAAGTCGTCTCGGGAGGGAACGGAAACACCATATATTTT; CDR3: CASSQVVSGGNGNTIYF
D: TRBD1; J: TRBJ1-2; size: once; V: TRBV19; DNA: TGTGCCAGTAGTATGGTAAGGGGGACAGCCCCTGAGCTTTCCACCTTC; CDR3: CASSMVRGTAPELSTF
D: -; J: TRBJ2-1; size: -; V: TRBV2; DNA: TGTGCCAGCATTGGAGAAGAACTAGTGTACAATGAGCAGTTCTTC; CDR3: CASIGEELVYNEQFF
D: TRBD1; J: TRBJ2-1; size: -; V: TRBV7-2; DNA: TGTGCCAGCAGCGCCGGGACAGGGTTGAATGAGCAGTTCTTC; CDR3: CASSAGTGLNEQFF
D: -; J: TRBJ2-7; size: -; V: TRBV11-2; DNA: TGTGCCAGCAGCTTAATGGGGGGGGCCTTTTCCTACGAGCAGTACTTC; CDR3: CASSLMGGAFSYEQYF
D: TRBD2; J: TRBJ2-1; size: -; V: TRBV24-1; DNA: TGTGCCACCAGTGATTCTTGGGGGACTAGATTATACAATGAGCAGTTCTTC; CDR3: CATSDSWGTRLYNEQFF
D: TRBD1; J: TRBJ1-2; size: -; V: TRBV28; DNA: TGTGCCAGCAGTTTAGCACAGGGGGGCGGCTACACCTTC; CDR3: CASSLAQGGGYTF
D: TRBD1; J: TRBJ1-1; size: -; V: TRBV6-2/TRBV6-3; DNA: TGTGCCAGCAGTCCGACAGGGGCCCCGAACACTGAAGCTTTCTTT; CDR3: CASSPTGAPNTEAFF
D: -; J: TRBJ2-5; size: -; V: TRBV10-3; DNA: TGTGCCATCAGGGACTACGGGGAGACCCAGTACTTC; CDR3: CAIRDYGETQYF
D: TRBD2; J: TRBJ2-5; size: -; V: TRBV13; DNA: TGTGCCAGCAGTCTTACGGACCAAGGACTAGCGACCGCGGAGACCCAGTACTTC; CDR3: CASSLTDQGLATAETQYF
D: -; J: TRBJ2-7; size: -; V: TRBV29-1; DNA: TGCAGCACTATTACAGGGCCCACCGGCCACGAGCAGTACTTC; CDR3: CSTITGPTGHEQYF
D: -; J: TRBJ1-4; size: few; V: TRBV6-5; DNA: TGTGCCAGCAGTTACTCTTCGGCGGTCCGGGAAAAACTGTTTTTT; CDR3: CASSYSSAVREKLFF
D: TRBD1; J: TRBJ2-3; size: -; V: TRBV6-5; DNA: TGTGCCAGCAGCGGGACAGGCCATATCACAGATACGCAGTATTTT; CDR3: CASSGTGHITDTQYF
D: TRBD1; J: TRBJ1-2; size: -; V: TRBV12-3/TRBV12-4; DNA: TGTGCCAGCAGATTCCAGGGGGTACGAGGCTACACCTTC; CDR3: CASRFQGVRGYTF
D: -; J: TRBJ1-6; size: -; V: TRBV19; DNA: TGTGCCAGTAGTATAGGAGAAACAGGTACCCGCGATTCACCCCTCCACTTT; CDR3: CASSIGETGTRDSPLHF
D: -; J: TRBJ1-1; size: -; V: TRBV5-8; DNA: TGTGCCAGCAGCTTGACGAGAGCTTTCTTT; CDR3: CASSLTRAFF
D: TRBD2; J: TRBJ2-2; size: -; V: TRBV5-1; DNA: TGCGCCAGCAGCTTGACAGCGGGGGCCAACACCGGGGAGCTGTTTTTT; CDR3: CASSLTAGANTGELFF
D: -; J: TRBJ1-6; size: -; V: TRBV7-9; DNA: TGTGCCAGCACCAAGGGCATTTATAATTCACCCCTCCACTTT; CDR3: CASTKGIYNSPLHF
D: TRBD1; J: TRBJ1-4; size: -; V: TRBV11-3; DNA: TGTGCCAGCAGTTGGACAGGGGTGGAGAAACTGTTTTTT; CDR3: CASSWTGVEKLFF
D: TRBD1; J: TRBJ1-1; size: -; V: TRBV28; DNA: TGTGCCAGCAGTCCTACAGGGGGAGGCACTGAAGCTTTCTTT; CDR3: CASSPTGGGTEAFF
D: TRBD1; J: TRBJ2-5; size: -; V: TRBV5-5; DNA: TGTGCCAGCAGCCAAGCCCCCAGGGGGCAGGGGGAGACCCAGTACTTC; CDR3: CASSQAPRGQGETQYF
D: TRBD2; J: TRBJ2-1; size: -; V: TRBV7-3; DNA: TGTGCCAGCAGTACTTTGCTAGCGGTTACCTACAATGAGCAGTTCTTC; CDR3: CASSTLLAVTYNEQFF
D: -; J: TRBJ1-5; size: -; V: TRBV19; DNA: TGTGCCAGTAGTGGGGACACGGATCAGCCCCAGCATTTT; CDR3: CASSGDTDQPQHF
D: -; J: TRBJ1-4; size: -; V: TRBV28; DNA: TGTGCCAGCAGGCCCGGGGGGACGAATGAAAAACTGTTTTTT; CDR3: CASRPGGTNEKLFF
D: TRBD2; J: TRBJ2-1; size: -; V: TRBV7-9; DNA: TGTGCCAGCAGCTTAGTTACCGGGACTAGCGATCACAATGAGCAGTTCTTC; CDR3: CASSLVTGTSDHNEQFF
D: -; J: TRBJ2-5; size: -; V: TRBV5-1; DNA: TGCGCCAGCAGCCAACAAGAGACCCAGTACTTC; CDR3: CASSQQETQYF
D: TRBD1; J: TRBJ2-5; size: -; V: TRBV7-9; DNA: TGTGCCAGCAGCTCAGGGGGCAGGAGGGAGGAGACCCAGTACTTC; CDR3: CASSSGGRREETQYF
D: TRBD1; J: TRBJ1-5; size: -; V: TRBV7-8; DNA: TGTGCCAGCAGCACAGGGACAGGGGCGGATCAGCCCCAGCATTTT; CDR3: CASSTGTGADQPQHF
D: -; J: TRBJ2-2; size: -; V: TRBV6-6; DNA: TGTGCCAGCATCGCGGGATACGCGAACACCGGGGAGCTGTTTTTT; CDR3: CASIAGYANTGELFF
D: -; J: TRBJ2-2; size: -; V: TRBV5-1; DNA: TGCGCCAGCAGCTTGGTTCCAAACACCGGGGAGCTGTTTTTT; CDR3: CASSLVPNTGELFF
D: -; J: TRBJ2-7; size: once; V: TRBV7-2; DNA: TGTGCCAGCAGCTTAGGAGGACAAGATTACGAGCAGTACTTC; CDR3: CASSLGGQDYEQYF
D: TRBD1; J: TRBJ2-5; size: -; V: TRBV7-2; DNA: TGTGCCAGCAGCTTGACCAGGGGGCAAGAGACCCAGTACTTC; CDR3: CASSLTRGQETQYF
D: TRBD2; J: TRBJ2-4; size: once; V: TRBV7-2; DNA: TGTGCCAGCAGCCCCGGGACTAGCGGGATTTACATTCAGTACTTC; CDR3: CASSPGTSGIYIQYF
D: -; J: TRBJ1-4; size: -; V: TRBV2; DNA: TGTGCCAGCAGTGCCGACAGGTCTAATGAAAAACTGTTTTTT; CDR3: CASSADRSNEKLFF
D: TRBD1; J: TRBJ1-5; size: -; V: TRBV10-3; DNA: TGTGCCACCCAGGGGGCGGTGAGCAATCAGCCCCAGCATTTT; CDR3: CATQGAVSNQPQHF
D: -; J: TRBJ2-2; size: once; V: TRBV24-1; DNA: TGTGCCACGGGACAAACGAACACCGGGGAGCTGTTTTTT; CDR3: CATGQTNTGELFF
D: -; J: TRBJ1-1; size: -; V: TRBV6-5; DNA: TGTGCCAGCAGTTACCTCCCGTTGGGAGGCACTGAAGCTTTCTTT; CDR3: CASSYLPLGGTEAFF
D: -; J: TRBJ1-1; size: -; V: TRBV30; DNA: TGTGCCTGGAGTGGGACTCTCAACACTGAAGCTTTCTTT; CDR3: CAWSGTLNTEAFF
D: TRBD2; J: TRBJ2-7; size: -; V: TRBV10-1; DNA: TGCGCCAGCAGTGAGGGACTAGCGGGAGGTAACGACGAGCAGTACTTC; CDR3: CASSEGLAGGNDEQYF
D: -; J: TRBJ2-5; size: once; V: TRBV6-2/TRBV6-3; DNA: TGTGCCAGCAGTCAGGACTCGTATCCAACGGCCCAGTACTTC; CDR3: CASSQDSYPTAQYF
D: TRBD1; J: TRBJ1-5; size: -; V: TRBV10-3; DNA: TGTGCCATTAGGACAGGGAATCAGCCCCAGCATTTT; CDR3: CAIRTGNQPQHF
D: TRBD1; J: TRBJ2-5; size: -; V: TRBV19; DNA: TGTGCCAGCTGGGACAGGAATTCGCAAGAGACCCAGTACTTC; CDR3: CASWDRNSQETQYF
D: -; J: TRBJ2-5; size: -; V: TRBV5-4; DNA: TGTGCCAGCAGCAGTCGGGAGAAAGAGACCCAGTACTTC; CDR3: CASSSREKETQYF
D: -; J: TRBJ1-3; size: few; V: TRBV7-9; DNA: TGTGCCAGCAGCTTAGTCGGCCCTAGGAACACCATATATTTT; CDR3: CASSLVGPRNTIYF
D: TRBD1; J: TRBJ2-3; size: -; V: TRBV6-5; DNA: TGTGCCAGCAGGCAGGGGGCCACAGATACGCAGTATTTT; CDR3: CASRQGATDTQYF
D: -; J: TRBJ2-1; size: few; V: TRBV5-1; DNA: TGCGCCAGCAGCCCGGAGAGGACATCCGCATGGTTCTTC; CDR3: CASSPERTSAWFF
D: TRBD1; J: TRBJ1-1; size: -; V: TRBV5-1; DNA: TGCGCCAGCAGCTTGGCGGGGACAGTTGAAGCTTTCTTT; CDR3: CASSLAGTVEAFF
D: -; J: TRBJ1-6; size: -; V: TRBV7-2; DNA: TGTGCCAGCAGCTTTATGGAGATTAGAGCTTCACCCCTCCACTTT; CDR3: CASSFMEIRASPLHF
D: -; J: TRBJ1-4; size: -; V: TRBV19; DNA: TGTGCCAGTAGGGAATGGGGAGTTAATGAAAAACTGTTTTTT; CDR3: CASREWGVNEKLFF
D: TRBD1; J: TRBJ1-1; size: few; V: TRBV5-1; DNA: TGCGCCAGCAGCCCGGACAGGGTTAGTGAAGCTTTCTTT; CDR3: CASSPDRVSEAFF
D: TRBD2; J: TRBJ2-1; size: -; V: TRBV4-2; DNA: TGTGCCAGCAGCCAAGGTACTAGCGGGAGCTCCTACAATGAGCAGTTCTTC; CDR3: CASSQGTSGSSYNEQFF
D: TRBD1; J: TRBJ2-1; size: -; V: TRBV18; DNA: TGTGCCAGCTCCGGGACAGGGGAGGACGGTGAGCAGTTCTTC; CDR3: CASSGTGEDGEQFF